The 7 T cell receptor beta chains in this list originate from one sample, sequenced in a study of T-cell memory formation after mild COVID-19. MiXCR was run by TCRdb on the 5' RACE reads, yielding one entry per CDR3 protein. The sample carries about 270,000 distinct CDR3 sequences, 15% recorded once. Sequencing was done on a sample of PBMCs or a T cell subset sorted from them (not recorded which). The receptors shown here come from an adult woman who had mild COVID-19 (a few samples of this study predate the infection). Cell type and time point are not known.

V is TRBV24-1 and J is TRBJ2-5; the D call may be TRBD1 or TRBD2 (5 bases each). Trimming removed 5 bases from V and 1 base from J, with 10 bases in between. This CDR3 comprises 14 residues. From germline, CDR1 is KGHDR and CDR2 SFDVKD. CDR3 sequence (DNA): TGTGCCACCAGTGGACCGGGACCCCAAGAGACCCAGTACTTC. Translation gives CATSGPGPQETQYF.

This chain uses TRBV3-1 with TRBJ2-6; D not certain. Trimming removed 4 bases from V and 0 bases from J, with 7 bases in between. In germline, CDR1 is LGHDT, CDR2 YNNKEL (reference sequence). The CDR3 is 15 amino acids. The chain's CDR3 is CASSRISSGANVLTF. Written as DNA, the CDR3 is TGTGCCAGCAGCCGAATAAGCTCTGGGGCCAACGTCCTGACTTTC.

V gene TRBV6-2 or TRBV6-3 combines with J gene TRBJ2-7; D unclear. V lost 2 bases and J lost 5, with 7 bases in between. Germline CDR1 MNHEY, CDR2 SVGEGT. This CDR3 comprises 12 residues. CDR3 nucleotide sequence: TGTGCCAGCAGTTACGTGGGGAACGAGCAGTACTTC. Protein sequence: CASSYVGNEQYF.

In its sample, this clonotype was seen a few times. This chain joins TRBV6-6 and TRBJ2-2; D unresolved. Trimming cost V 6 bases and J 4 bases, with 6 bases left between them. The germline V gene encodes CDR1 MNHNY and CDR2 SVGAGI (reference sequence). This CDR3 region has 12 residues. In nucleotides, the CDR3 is TGTGCCAGCAGAGAAAGCACCGGGGAGCTGTTTTTT. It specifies CASRESTGELFF.

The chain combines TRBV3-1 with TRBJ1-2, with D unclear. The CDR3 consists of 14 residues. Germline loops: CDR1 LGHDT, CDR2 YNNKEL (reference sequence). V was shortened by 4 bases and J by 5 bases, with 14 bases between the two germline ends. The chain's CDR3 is CASSPPAARYGYTF. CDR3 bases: TGTGCCAGCAGCCCACCCGCGGCGCGATATGGCTACACCTTC.

This chain's CDR3 is CASSTPTSGTLGETQYF. In DNA, the CDR3 is TGCGCCAGCAGCACACCGACTAGCGGGACACTGGGGGAGACCCAGTACTTC. The rearrangement uses TRBV5-1 and TRBJ2-5; TRBD2 matches 11 bases. J was trimmed by 5 bases and V by 4 bases; bases with no gene match: 13. CDR3 size: 17 residues. The germline CDR1 and CDR2 sequences are SGHRS and YFSETQ.

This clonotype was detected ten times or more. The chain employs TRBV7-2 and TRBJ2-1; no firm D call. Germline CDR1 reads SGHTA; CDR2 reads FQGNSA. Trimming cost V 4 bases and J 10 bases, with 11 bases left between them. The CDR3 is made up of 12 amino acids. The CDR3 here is CASSSRRAEQFF. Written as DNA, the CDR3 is TGTGCCAGCAGCTCCCGACGGGCCGAGCAGTTCTTC. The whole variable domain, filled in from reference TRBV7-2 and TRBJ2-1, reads GAGVSQSPSNKVTEKGKDVELRCDPISGHTALYWYRQSLGQGLEFLIYFQGNSAPDKSGLPSDRFSAERTGGSVSTLTIQRTQQEDSAVYLCASSSRRAEQFFGPGTRLTVL.